This T cell receptor (beta chain) was recorded in a study of cytomegalovirus exposure and HLA in healthy donors. Study-level results: According to a later analysis, donors in an Asian-associated ancestry cluster reportedly had fewer N-insertions than the roughly 660-donor mean.

The PCR contained 60 Vbeta and 13 Jbeta primers. Method: immunoSEQ multiplex PCR; TCRdb's copy keeps in-frame clones and lacks some. The table lists some 110,000 clones, approximately 79% of them singletons. Turning to this clone: Its antigen is unidentified.

The CDR3 sequence is 17 residues long. Germline V CDR1 and CDR2: SEHNR, FQNEAQ (reference sequence). The ends lost 5 bases at V and 1 base at J; junction bases unmatched: 6. The specimen was PBMCs. This TCR came from a man aged 60 to 69 in good health and CMV-seronegative. The chain uses TRBV7-9 and TRBJ2-4; 12 bases line up with TRBD2. CDR3 sequence reads: CASSETSGGLAKNIQYF. The DNA of the CDR3 is TGTGCCAGCAGCGAAACTAGCGGGGGGCTGGCCAAAAACATTCAGTACTTC.